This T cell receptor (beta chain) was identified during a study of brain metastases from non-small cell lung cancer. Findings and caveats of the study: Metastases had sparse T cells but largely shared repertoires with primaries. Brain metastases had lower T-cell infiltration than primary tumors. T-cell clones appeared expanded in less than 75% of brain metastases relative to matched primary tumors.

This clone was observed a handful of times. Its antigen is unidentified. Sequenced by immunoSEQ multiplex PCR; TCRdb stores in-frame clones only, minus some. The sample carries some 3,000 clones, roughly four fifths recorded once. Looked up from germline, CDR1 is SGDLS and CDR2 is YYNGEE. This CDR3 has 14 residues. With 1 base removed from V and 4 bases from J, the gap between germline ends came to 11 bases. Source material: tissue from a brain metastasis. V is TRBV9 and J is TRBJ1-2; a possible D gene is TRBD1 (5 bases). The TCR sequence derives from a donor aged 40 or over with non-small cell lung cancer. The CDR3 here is CASSVFGGSYGYTF. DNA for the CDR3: TGTGCCAGCAGCGTATTTGGGGGTAGCTATGGCTACACCTTC.